This T cell receptor beta chain stems from a study of blood T cell repertoires in COVID-19. The wider study: Both acute and convalescent COVID-19 samples were obtained from the United States, Italy and Spain. The cDNA or gDNA used as material had been derived from T cells, B-cell-depleted T cells, or PBMCs.

V gave up 1 base and J gave up 7 bases; unmatched junction bases: 10. Germline assignment: CDR1 KGHSH and CDR2 LQKENI. There are 18 residues in the CDR3. Original processing methods: Estimation of nucleated cell counts was performed using reference gene primer amplification. The table came from immunoSEQ multiplex PCR; TCRdb's copy has only in-frame clones and leaves some out. Clone size and V and J calls were adopted from that table, with D and trimming inferred from the DNA. The data contain about 220,000 clones, approximately 90% of them singletons. This chain connects TRBV18 to TRBJ2-7; 16 nucleotides agree with TRBD2. The source of this sequence is a man aged 25 to 40 who had recovered from COVID-19. Specimen: peripheral blood. The DNA for the CDR3 is TGTGCCAGCTCACCACTTTTTGGGACTAGCGGGGGGGCCAGGGAGCAGTACTTC. Residues: CASSPLFGTSGGAREQYF.